Presented here are 10 T cell receptor beta chains from one specimen sequenced in a study of graft-versus-host responses after intestinal transplantation. Some clones are missing from TCRdb's copy, which holds only in-frame ones; the method was immunoSEQ multiplex PCR. Of approximately 90,000 clones in the sample, about 90% are singletons; the top ten hold under 6.5%. Their antigens remain unidentified. The specimen was unstimulated CD8+ T cells sorted from spleen or lymph node cells, collected before intestinal transplant. These receptors came from a human donor who received an intestinal transplant.

The rearrangement joins TRBV7-6 to TRBJ1-2; D ambiguous. The CDR3 spans 13 residues. Germline loops: CDR1 SGHVS, CDR2 FNYEAQ. V dropped 5 bases and J dropped 4 bases, with 11 bases sitting between them. The DNA for the CDR3 is TGTGCCAGCAGCGACTCAGCGGGCTATGGCTACACCTTC. Residues: CASSDSAGYGYTF.

On this clone itself: Compared with germline, one end of the junction differs, possibly owing to a read error. The DNA for the CDR3 is TGTACCAGTACCCCCGGGACAGGGGGCATTTCACCCCTCCACTTT. Protein sequence: CTSTPGTGGISPLHF. The chain couples TRBV19 to TRBJ1-6; 12 bases are a match to TRBD1. Germline CDR1 LNHDA, CDR2 SQIVND (reference sequence). The CDR3 is made up of 15 amino acids.

The chain carries TRBV21-1 and TRBJ2-7; TRBD2, as called in the table, went unchecked against the DNA. TRBV21-1 constitutes a pseudogene. This CDR3 contains 16 residues. The CDR3 nucleotides are TGTGCCAGCAGGGAAGCGGTAGCACACGTGTTAGACGAGCAGTACTTC. It translates to CASREAVAHVLDEQYF.

V usage is TRBV6-5 and J usage is TRBJ2-1, with 10 bases that match TRBD2. The CDR3 runs to 15 residues. The germline gives CDR1 MNHEY, CDR2 SVGAGI. V lost 2 bases, J lost 6 bases, and 4 bases stayed unmatched. The CDR3 here is CASSYSTSGVNEQFF. The CDR3 DNA follows: TGTGCCAGCAGTTACAGTACTAGCGGGGTCAATGAGCAGTTCTTC.

The chain uses TRBV28 and TRBJ1-1, with D unresolved. This CDR3 is 14 amino acids long. The germline CDR1 and CDR2 sequences are MDHEN and SYDVKM. Deletions cut 5 bases from V and 0 bases from J, with 10 bases between. Here the CDR3 DNA reads TGTGCCAGCAGTCTAACAGTATTGAACACTGAAGCTTTCTTT. Its translation: CASSLTVLNTEAFF.

This sequence joins TRBV6-6 and TRBJ2-7; possible D gene TRBD1, 6 bases. The germline V gene encodes CDR1 MNHNY and CDR2 SVGAGI (reference sequence). The CDR3 runs 14 residues. V was trimmed by 5 bases and J by 0 bases, leaving 11 bases between them. The CDR3 coding sequence is TGTGCCAGCAGTATCGACAGGAGCTCCTACGAGCAGTACTTC. This translates into CASSIDRSSYEQYF.

This rearrangement joins TRBV11-2 to TRBJ2-7; no clear D. Trimming pared 1 base from V and 2 bases from J, leaving 18 bases between. The CDR3 length is 17 residues. CDR1 is SGHAT, CDR2 FQNNGV, per germline. This chain's CDR3 is CASSLGFEADVPYEQYF. CDR3 nucleotides: TGTGCCAGCAGCTTAGGTTTTGAGGCAGACGTTCCCTACGAGCAGTACTTC.

This chain connects TRBV9 to TRBJ1-4; TRBD1 matches at 9 bases. The CDR3 is made up of 14 amino acids. Trimming cost V 3 bases and J 7 bases; bases outside gene matches: 4. CDR1 is SGDLS, CDR2 YYNGEE, per germline. CDR3 nucleotide sequence: TGTGCCAGCAGCGGTACAGGGGGCTTTGAAAAACTGTTTTTT. Translating it yields CASSGTGGFEKLFF.

The V gene is TRBV7-9, the J gene TRBJ2-7; D is unclear. Per the germline V gene, CDR1 is SEHNR and CDR2 is FQNEAQ (reference sequence). Trimming took off 1 base at V and 3 bases at J, with 7 bases between the two ends. The CDR3 consists of 13 residues. The CDR3 DNA reads as TGTGCCAGCAGCTTAGATTGGGACTACGAGCAGTACTTC. This translates into CASSLDWDYEQYF.

This chain uses TRBV6-1 with TRBJ1-2; TRBD1 might be the D (6 bases). CDR1 and CDR2 (germline): MNHNS, SASEGT. This CDR3 comprises 16 residues. The V and J ends lost 0 bases and 2 bases respectively, with 13 bases between them. In nucleotides, the CDR3 is TGTGCCAGCAGTGAAGCGGTCGGGGGCCCCAACTATGGCTACACCTTC. Translating gives CASSEAVGGPNYGYTF.